A single sample gave rise to the 18 T cell receptor beta chains below, sequenced in a study of blood T cells in healthy people across ages. Through a sample-barcoded 5' primer and a J-beta primer mix, a second PCR was run for roughly 7 to 11 cycles. From the 5' RACE reads, TCRdb called clonotypes with MiXCR, one entry per CDR3 protein. The profile shows 1.5 million or so distinct CDR3 sequences, approximately 42% of them singletons. The sample consisted of blood. Receptors originate from a woman under 30 in good health.

This clonotype has more than one count but fewer than ten. The chain uses TRBV7-2 and TRBJ1-2; the D gene is possibly TRBD1 (6 bases). The germline V and J ends were trimmed by 5 bases and 5 bases, with 30 bases remaining between them. The CDR3 is 19 amino acids. CDR1 and CDR2 from the germline V gene are SGHTA and FQGNSA. The CDR3 DNA reads as TGTGCCAGCAGCCTTACTATAAACGACAGGAGTAGTATCGTATATGGCTACACCTTC. This codes for CASSLTINDRSSIVYGYTF.

About this clonotype: The junction and the germline gene differ at one end; a read error may be behind it. The chain joins TRBV5-1 to TRBJ2-7; 7 positions agree with TRBD1. Germline V CDR1 and CDR2: SGHRS, YFSETQ. The CDR3 runs to 16 residues. CDR3 protein: CASSLSLDRPSHEQYF. CDR3 sequence (DNA): TGCGCCAGCAGCCTTTCCCTGGACAGGCCCTCCCACGAGCAGTACTTC.

The chain recombines TRBV20-1 with TRBJ2-2; 15 nucleotides agree with TRBD2. V shed 6 bases and J 6 bases; nucleotides not matched to a gene: 8. Germline CDR1 and CDR2: DFQATT and SNEGSKA (reference sequence). The CDR3 is 16 residues long. In DNA, the CDR3 is TGCAGTGCCCGGCTTGGACTAGCGGGAGGGCCCGGGGAGCTGTTTTTT. Translation: CSARLGLAGGPGELFF.

The chain recombines TRBV2 with TRBJ1-1, with D possibly being TRBD1 (6 bases). Germline V gene sequence: CDR1 SNHLY, CDR2 FYNNEI. The CDR3 has 16 residues. V shed 2 bases and J shed 3 bases, with 16 bases lying between them. In DNA form, the CDR3 reads TGTGCCAGCAGTGAATCAGGGGATTACATGGACACTGAAGCTTTCTTT. Translated, it gives CASSESGDYMDTEAFF.

This clonotype was picked up many times. The chain uses TRBV20-1 and TRBJ2-7; no clear D. From germline, CDR1 is DFQATT and CDR2 SNEGSKA (reference sequence). This CDR3 comprises 10 residues. V lost 5 bases to trimming and J lost 3 bases, with 5 bases between them. The CDR3: CSAGSYEQYF. Written as DNA, the CDR3 is TGCAGTGCTGGTAGCTACGAGCAGTACTTC.

The chain is built from TRBV27 and TRBJ2-5; TRBD2 aligns across 8 bases. CDR3 length: 15 residues. V was pared by 4 bases and J by 5 bases, with 9 bases of the junction left unmatched. Germline V gives CDR1 MNHEY, CDR2 SMNVEV (reference sequence). CDR3 bases: TGTGCCAGCAGTTCTCATGAAGCTAGCGGGGAGACCCAGTACTTC. Protein product: CASSSHEASGETQYF.

The chain joins TRBV9 to TRBJ2-1, with 10 nucleotides matching TRBD2. The V gene end was trimmed by 2 bases and the J gene end by 6 bases; junction bases not matched to a gene: 5. Germline CDR1 is SGDLS and CDR2 is YYNGEE. CDR3 length: 15 residues. The CDR3 loop is CASSVSGGAVNEQFF. In DNA form, the CDR3 reads TGTGCCAGCAGCGTCAGCGGGGGGGCCGTCAATGAGCAGTTCTTC.

The J gene is TRBJ2-3, the V gene TRBV9, with D perhaps TRBD2 (6 bases). There are 17 residues in the CDR3. Deletions cut 3 bases from V and 6 bases from J, with 23 bases between. Germline values: CDR1 SGDLS, CDR2 YYNGEE. The CDR3 protein is CASSATLGRQYMDTQYF. CDR3 nucleotide sequence: TGTGCCAGCAGCGCCACTCTTGGGAGGCAATACATGGATACGCAGTATTTT.

The genes are TRBV7-2 and TRBJ2-5, with D possibly TRBD2 on 6 matching bases. CDR1 and CDR2 from the germline V gene are SGHTA and FQGNSA. This CDR3 is built from 13 residues. Trimming cost V 5 bases and J 7 bases, with 14 bases left between them. The CDR3 loop reads CASSTGVTGTQYF. The CDR3 region has the DNA TGTGCCAGCAGCACGGGAGTCACTGGGACCCAGTACTTC. The full variable domain, in which reference TRBV7-2 and TRBJ2-5 provide the parts outside the CDR3, is GAGVSQSPSNKVTEKGKDVELRCDPISGHTALYWYRQSLGQGLEFLIYFQGNSAPDKSGLPSDRFSAERTGGSVSTLTIQRTQQEDSAVYLCASSTGVTGTQYFGPGTRLLVL.

The V and J genes are TRBV28 and TRBJ1-2, with D unclear. The V end was cut by 6 bases, the J end by 4 bases, with 15 bases between. CDR1 and CDR2 from the germline V gene are MDHEN and SYDVKM. CDR3 length: 14 amino acids. The chain's CDR3 is CASSITALVYGYTF. CDR3 in DNA: TGTGCCAGCAGCATTACGGCACTTGTCTATGGCTACACCTTC.

The CDR3 is CASSSGASPSYEQYF. The DNA for the CDR3 is TGTGCCAGCAGTTCCGGGGCCTCCCCATCCTACGAGCAGTACTTC. This chain joins TRBV2 and TRBJ2-7; D may be TRBD1 or TRBD2 (5 bases each). Germline CDR1 is SNHLY and CDR2 is FYNNEI. The CDR3 contains 15 residues. The ends were cut back, 5 bases at V and 1 base at J, with 15 bases in the middle.

With respect to this clonotype: The junction departs from the called germline gene at one end, perhaps through a read error. This chain links TRBV27 with TRBJ1-2, with 7 bases lining up with TRBD1. The CDR3 contains 15 residues. CDR1 MNHEY and CDR2 SMNVEV come from the germline V gene (reference sequence). CDR3 loop: CAGSPRQGFNYGYTF. The CDR3 DNA reads TGTGCCGGCAGTCCCCGACAGGGATTTAACTATGGCTACACCTTC.

This clonotype was found a few times. This rearrangement joins TRBV5-6 to TRBJ2-1; D not resolved. The CDR3 has 11 residues. The germline gives CDR1 SGHDT, CDR2 YYEEEE. V lost 1 base to trimming and J lost 8 bases, with 4 bases between them. For the CDR3, the DNA is TGTGCCAGCAGCTTGATGGATGAGCAGTTCTTC. Translation gives CASSLMDEQFF.

As regards this clonotype: The junction departs from germline at one end; a sequencing error may be responsible. The gene calls are TRBV29-1 and TRBJ1-2, with TRBD1 identical over 11 bases. Per germline, CDR1 SQVTM and CDR2 ANQGSEA. CDR3 length: 13 residues. The CDR3: CSAEPGTGGGYTF. In DNA, the CDR3 is TGCAGCGCTGAACCTGGGACAGGGGGTGGCTACACCTTC.

This clonotype was counted between two and nine times. This sequence joins TRBV20-1 and TRBJ2-3; D might be TRBD2 (5 bases). There are 15 residues in the CDR3. CDR1 and CDR2 from the germline V gene are DFQATT and SNEGSKA (reference sequence). V lost 5 bases and J 3 bases, leaving 18 bases between the germline ends. The CDR3 bases are TGCAGTGCTCCCTCTCCTGTATCGGGAACAGATACGCAGTATTTT. The encoded protein is CSAPSPVSGTDTQYF.

The rearrangement joins TRBV20-1 to TRBJ2-1; D possibly corresponds to TRBD1 (6 bases). The closer fit of TRBJ2-7 to the DNA end suggests the J call may be wrong. Germline V lookup: CDR1 DFQATT, CDR2 SNEGSKA (reference sequence). The length of the CDR3 is 15 residues. The DNA for the CDR3 is TGCAGTGCGAAGACAGGACCTAGCTCCTACAATGAGCAGTACTTC. It specifies CSAKTGPSSYNEQYF.

V usage is TRBV27 and J usage is TRBJ2-7; no clear D. The V gene lost 3 bases and the J gene lost 3 bases, with 12 bases spanning the gap. This CDR3 contains 14 residues. The V gene's germline CDR1 is MNHEY and CDR2 SMNVEV (reference sequence). CDR3 amino acids: CASSFGIPDYEQYF. The CDR3 nucleotides are TGTGCCAGCAGTTTTGGGATCCCAGACTACGAGCAGTACTTC.

The genes are TRBV20-1 and TRBJ2-7, with D perhaps given as TRBD1 or TRBD2 (5 bases each). The DNA end is more similar to TRBJ2-5, so the J call may be wrong. The germline V gene has CDR1 DFQATT and CDR2 SNEGSKA (reference sequence). The CDR3 spans 14 residues. The CDR3 loop reads CSASLSRDVKTQYF. As DNA, the CDR3 is TGCAGTGCTAGTCTAAGCAGGGACGTAAAGACCCAGTACTTC.